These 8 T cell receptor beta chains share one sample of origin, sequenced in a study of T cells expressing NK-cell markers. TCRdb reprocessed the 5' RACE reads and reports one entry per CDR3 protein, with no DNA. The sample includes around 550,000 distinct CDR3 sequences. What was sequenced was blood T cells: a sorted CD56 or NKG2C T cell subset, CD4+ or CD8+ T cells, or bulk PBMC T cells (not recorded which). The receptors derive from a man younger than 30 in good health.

The CDR3 region is CSAPRPGGYEQYF. This chain joins TRBV20-1 and TRBJ2-7; TCRdb reports TRBD1, a call that lacks DNA to check it against. In germline, CDR1 is DFQATT, CDR2 SNEGSKA (reference sequence). There are 13 residues in the CDR3.

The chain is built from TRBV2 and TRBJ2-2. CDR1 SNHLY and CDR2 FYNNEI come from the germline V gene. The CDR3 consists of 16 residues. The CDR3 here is CASSVRRKAGTGELFF.

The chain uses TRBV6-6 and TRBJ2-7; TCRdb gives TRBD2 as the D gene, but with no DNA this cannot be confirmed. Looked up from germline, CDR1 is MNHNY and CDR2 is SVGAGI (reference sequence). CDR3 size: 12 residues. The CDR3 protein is CASSPTRGEQYF.

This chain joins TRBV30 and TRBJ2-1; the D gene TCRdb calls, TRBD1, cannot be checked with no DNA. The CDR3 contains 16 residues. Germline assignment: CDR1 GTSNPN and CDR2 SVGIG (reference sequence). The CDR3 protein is CAWSVLLSGSYNEQFF.

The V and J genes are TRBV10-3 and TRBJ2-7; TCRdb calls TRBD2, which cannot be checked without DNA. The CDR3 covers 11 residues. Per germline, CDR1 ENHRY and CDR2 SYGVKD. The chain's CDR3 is CAIWGGYEQYF.

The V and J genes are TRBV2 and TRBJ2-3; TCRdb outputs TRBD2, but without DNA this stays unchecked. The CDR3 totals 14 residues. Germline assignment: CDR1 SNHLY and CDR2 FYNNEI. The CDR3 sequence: CARPGLAGGDTQYF.

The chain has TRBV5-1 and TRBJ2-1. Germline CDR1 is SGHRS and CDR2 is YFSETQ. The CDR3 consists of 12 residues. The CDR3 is CASSLTLSEQFF.

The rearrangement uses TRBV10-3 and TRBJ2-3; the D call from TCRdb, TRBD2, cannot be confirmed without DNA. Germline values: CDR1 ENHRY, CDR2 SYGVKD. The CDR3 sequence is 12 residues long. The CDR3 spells CAMKGGEDTQYF.